The TCR beta chain described here comes from a study of cytomegalovirus exposure and HLA in healthy donors. Findings of the study overall: A later analysis appeared to link common viral pathogens to several of the most significant clusters. Despite most TCR sequences being rare, some public TCRs occurred in many donors. A later analysis found TCR association rates differed by HLA locus, highest for DRB1 and lowest for HLA-C. An ancestry cluster, one associated with Asian ancestry, reportedly showed fewer N-insertions than the approximately 650-donor mean in a later analysis.

Primers: 60 Vbeta forward and 13 Jbeta reverse. Assay: immunoSEQ multiplex PCR; the TCRdb copy retains only in-frame clones and omits some. This repertoire shows some 130,000 clones, roughly four fifths found once; its top ten account for around 2.9%. V shed 3 bases, J shed 1 base, and the junction held 0 bases outside the gene matches. The CDR3 runs 14 residues. Germline V lookup: CDR1 SGHTA, CDR2 FQGTGA. A note on this clone: The antigen is undetermined.

The sequencing input was PBMCs. The rearrangement joins TRBV7-3 to TRBJ2-5; 9 nucleotides agree with TRBD2. The TCR comes from a man aged 30-40 years in good health and CMV-seronegative. CDR3 coding DNA: TGTGCCAGCAGCTTGACTAGCGGCCAAGAGACCCAGTACTTC. Amino acids: CASSLTSGQETQYF. The complete variable domain, with remaining parts taken from reference TRBV7-3 and TRBJ2-5, reads GAGVSQTPSNKVTEKGKYVELRCDPISGHTALYWYRQSLGQGPEFLIYFQGTGAADDSGLPNDRFFAVRPEGSVSTLKIQRTERGDSAVYLCASSLTSGQETQYFGPGTRLLVL.